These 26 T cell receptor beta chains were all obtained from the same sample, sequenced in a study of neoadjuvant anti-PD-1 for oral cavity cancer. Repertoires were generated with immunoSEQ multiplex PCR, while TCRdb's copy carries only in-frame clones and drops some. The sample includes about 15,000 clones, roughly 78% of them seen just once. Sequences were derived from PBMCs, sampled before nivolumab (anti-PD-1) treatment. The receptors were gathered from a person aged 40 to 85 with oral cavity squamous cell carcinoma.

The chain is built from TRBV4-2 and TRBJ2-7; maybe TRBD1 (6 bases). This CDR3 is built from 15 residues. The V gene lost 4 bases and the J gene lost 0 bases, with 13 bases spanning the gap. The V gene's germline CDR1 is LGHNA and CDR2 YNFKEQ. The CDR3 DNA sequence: TGTGCCAGCAGCCCACCTGGGGGCATCTCCTACGAGCAGTACTTC. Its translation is CASSPPGGISYEQYF.

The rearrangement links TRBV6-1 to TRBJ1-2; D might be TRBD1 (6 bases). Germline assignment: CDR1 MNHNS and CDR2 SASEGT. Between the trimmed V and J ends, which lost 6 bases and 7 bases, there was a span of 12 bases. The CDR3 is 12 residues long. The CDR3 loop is CASRGTGSGYTF. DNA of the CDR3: TGTGCCAGCAGGGGTACAGGGTCTGGCTACACCTTC.

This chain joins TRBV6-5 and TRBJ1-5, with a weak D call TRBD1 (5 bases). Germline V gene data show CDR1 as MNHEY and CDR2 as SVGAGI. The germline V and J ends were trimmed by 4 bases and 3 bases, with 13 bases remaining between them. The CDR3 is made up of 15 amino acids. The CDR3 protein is CASSSLQGPNQPQHF. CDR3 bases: TGTGCCAGCAGTTCTCTTCAGGGCCCCAATCAGCCCCAGCATTTT.

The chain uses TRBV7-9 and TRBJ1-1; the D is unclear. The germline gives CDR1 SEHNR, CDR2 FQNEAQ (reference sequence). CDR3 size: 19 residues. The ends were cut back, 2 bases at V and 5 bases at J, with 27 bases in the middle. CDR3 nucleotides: TGTGCCAGCAGCTTATCTTTCGCAGGAAAAGCTCGAAAGATAACTGAAGCTTTCTTT. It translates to CASSLSFAGKARKITEAFF.

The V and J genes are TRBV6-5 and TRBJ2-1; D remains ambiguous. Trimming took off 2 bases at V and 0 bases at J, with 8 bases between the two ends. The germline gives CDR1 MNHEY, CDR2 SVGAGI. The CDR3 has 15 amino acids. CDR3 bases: TGTGCCAGCAGTTACCAGGAAAGCTCCTACAATGAGCAGTTCTTC. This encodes CASSYQESSYNEQFF.

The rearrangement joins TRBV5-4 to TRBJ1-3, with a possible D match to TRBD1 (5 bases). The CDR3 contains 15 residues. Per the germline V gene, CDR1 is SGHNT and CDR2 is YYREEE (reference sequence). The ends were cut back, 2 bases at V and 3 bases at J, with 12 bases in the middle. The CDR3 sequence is CASSFNGRGGNTIYF. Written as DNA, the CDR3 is TGTGCCAGCAGCTTTAATGGTAGGGGTGGAAACACCATATATTTT. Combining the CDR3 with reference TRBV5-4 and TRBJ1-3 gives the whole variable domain ETGVTQSPTHLIKTRGQQVTLRCSSQSGHNTVSWYQQALGQGPQFIFQYYREEENGRGNFPPRFSGLQFPNYSSELNVNALELDDSALYLCASSFNGRGGNTIYFGEGSWLTVV.

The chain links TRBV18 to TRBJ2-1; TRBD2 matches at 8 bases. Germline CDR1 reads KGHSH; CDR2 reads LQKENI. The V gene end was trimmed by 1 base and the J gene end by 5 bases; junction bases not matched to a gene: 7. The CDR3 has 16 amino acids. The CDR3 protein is CASSPLGGTRNNEQFF. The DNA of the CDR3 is TGTGCCAGCTCACCACTTGGTGGGACTAGGAACAATGAGCAGTTCTTC.

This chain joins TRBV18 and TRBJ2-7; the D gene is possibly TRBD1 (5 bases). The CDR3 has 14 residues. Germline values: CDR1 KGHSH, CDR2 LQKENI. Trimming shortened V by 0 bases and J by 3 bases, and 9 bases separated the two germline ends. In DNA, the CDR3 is TGTGCCAGCTCACCACCGTTCGACAGCTACGAGCAGTACTTC. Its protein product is CASSPPFDSYEQYF. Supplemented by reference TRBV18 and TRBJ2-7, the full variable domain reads NAGVMQNPRHLVRRRGQEARLRCSPMKGHSHVYWYRQLPEEGLKFMVYLQKENIIDESGMPKERFSAEFPKEGPSILRIQQVVRGDSAAYFCASSPPFDSYEQYFGPGTRLTVT.

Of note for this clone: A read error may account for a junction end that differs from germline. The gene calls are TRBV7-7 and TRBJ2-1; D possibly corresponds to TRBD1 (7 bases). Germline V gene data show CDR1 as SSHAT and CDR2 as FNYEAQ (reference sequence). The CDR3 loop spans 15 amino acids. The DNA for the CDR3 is TGTGCTAGCAGCTTAGGGGGCGGGAACTACAATGAGCAGTTCTTC. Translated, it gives CASSLGGGNYNEQFF.

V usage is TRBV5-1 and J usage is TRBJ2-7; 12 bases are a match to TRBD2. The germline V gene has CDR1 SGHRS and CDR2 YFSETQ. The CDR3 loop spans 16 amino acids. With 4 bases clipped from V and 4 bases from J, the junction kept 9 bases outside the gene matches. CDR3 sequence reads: CASSPLAGGSSYEQYF. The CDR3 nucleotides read TGCGCCAGCAGCCCTCTAGCGGGAGGGAGTAGTTACGAGCAGTACTTC.

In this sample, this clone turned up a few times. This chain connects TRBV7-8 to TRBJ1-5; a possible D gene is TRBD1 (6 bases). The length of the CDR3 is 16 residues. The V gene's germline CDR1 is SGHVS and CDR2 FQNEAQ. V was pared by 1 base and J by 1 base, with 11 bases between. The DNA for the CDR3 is TGTGCCAGCAGCTTAGGAGGGGGAAGAAGCAATCAGCCCCAGCATTTT. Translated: CASSLGGGRSNQPQHF. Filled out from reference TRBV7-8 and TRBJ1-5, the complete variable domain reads GAGVSQSPRYKVAKRGQDVALRCDPISGHVSLFWYQQALGQGPEFLTYFQNEAQLDKSGLPSDRFFAERPEGSVSTLKIQRTQQEDSAVYLCASSLGGGRSNQPQHFGDGTRLSIL.

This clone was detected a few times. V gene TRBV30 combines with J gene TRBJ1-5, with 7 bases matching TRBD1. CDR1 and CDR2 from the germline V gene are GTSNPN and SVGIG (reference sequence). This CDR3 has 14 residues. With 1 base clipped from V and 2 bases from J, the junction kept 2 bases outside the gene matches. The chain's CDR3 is CAWSGTGGNQPQHF. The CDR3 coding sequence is TGTGCCTGGAGTGGGACAGGTGGCAATCAGCCCCAGCATTTT.

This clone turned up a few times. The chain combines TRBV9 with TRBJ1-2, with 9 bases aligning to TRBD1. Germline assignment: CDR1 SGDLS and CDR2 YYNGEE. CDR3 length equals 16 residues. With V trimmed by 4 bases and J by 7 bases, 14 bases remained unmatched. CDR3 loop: CASSSGTGSAIFGYTF. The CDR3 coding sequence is TGTGCCAGCAGCTCTGGGACAGGGTCGGCAATTTTTGGCTACACCTTC.

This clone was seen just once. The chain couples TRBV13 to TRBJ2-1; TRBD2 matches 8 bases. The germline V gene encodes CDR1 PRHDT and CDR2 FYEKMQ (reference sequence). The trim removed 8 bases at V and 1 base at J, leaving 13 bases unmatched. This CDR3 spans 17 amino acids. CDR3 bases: TGTGCCAGCTGCAAGAGCGGGGGCGCCGGGTCCTACAATGAGCAGTTCTTC. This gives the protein CASCKSGGAGSYNEQFF.

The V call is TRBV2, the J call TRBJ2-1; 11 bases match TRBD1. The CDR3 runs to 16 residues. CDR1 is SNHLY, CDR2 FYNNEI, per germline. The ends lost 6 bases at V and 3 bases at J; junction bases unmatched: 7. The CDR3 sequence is CASSVTGTGGYNEQFF. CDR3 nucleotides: TGTGCCAGCAGCGTAACAGGGACAGGGGGCTACAATGAGCAGTTCTTC. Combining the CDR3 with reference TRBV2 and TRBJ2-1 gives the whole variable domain EPEVTQTPSHQVTQMGQEVILRCVPISNHLYFYWYRQILGQKVEFLVSFYNNEISEKSEIFDDQFSVERPDGSNFTLKIRSTKLEDSAMYFCASSVTGTGGYNEQFFGPGTRLTVL.

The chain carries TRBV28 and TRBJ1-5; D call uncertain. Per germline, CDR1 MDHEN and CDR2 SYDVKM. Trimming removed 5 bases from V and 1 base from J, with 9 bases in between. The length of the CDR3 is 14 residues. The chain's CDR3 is CASSPHTSNQPQHF. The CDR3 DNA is TGTGCCAGCAGTCCCCACACGAGCAATCAGCCCCAGCATTTT.

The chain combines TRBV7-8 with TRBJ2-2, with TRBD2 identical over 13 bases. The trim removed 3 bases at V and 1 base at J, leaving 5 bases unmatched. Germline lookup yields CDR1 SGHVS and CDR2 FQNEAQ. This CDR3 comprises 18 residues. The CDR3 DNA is TGTGCCAGCAGCTTGCGGACTAGCGGGAGATTGAACACCGGGGAGCTGTTTTTT. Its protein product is CASSLRTSGRLNTGELFF.

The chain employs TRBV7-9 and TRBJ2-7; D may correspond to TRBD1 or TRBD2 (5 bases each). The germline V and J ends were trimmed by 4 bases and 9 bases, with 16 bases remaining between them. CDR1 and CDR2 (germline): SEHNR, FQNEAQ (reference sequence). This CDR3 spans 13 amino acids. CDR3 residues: CASSSLSGAGQYF. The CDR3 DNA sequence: TGTGCCAGCAGCTCCCTATCCGGGGCGGGGCAGTACTTC.

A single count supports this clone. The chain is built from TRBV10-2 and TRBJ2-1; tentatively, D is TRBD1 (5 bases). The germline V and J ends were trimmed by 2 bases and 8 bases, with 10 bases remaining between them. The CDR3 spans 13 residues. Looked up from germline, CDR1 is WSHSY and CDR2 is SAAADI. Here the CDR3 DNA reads TGCGCCAGCAGTGAGAGGGCCAGGGATGAGCAGTTCTTC. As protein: CASSERARDEQFF.

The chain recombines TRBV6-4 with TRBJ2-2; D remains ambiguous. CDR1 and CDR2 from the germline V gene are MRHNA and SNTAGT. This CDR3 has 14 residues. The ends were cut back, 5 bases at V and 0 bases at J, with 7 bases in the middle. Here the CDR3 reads CASSTATNTGELFF. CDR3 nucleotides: TGTGCCAGCAGTACAGCGACGAACACCGGGGAGCTGTTTTTT.

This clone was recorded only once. The CDR3 loop reads CASSESQAGAYNEQFF. The CDR3 bases are TGTGCCAGCAGTGAAAGCCAGGCGGGGGCATACAATGAGCAGTTCTTC. This chain joins TRBV2 and TRBJ2-1, with D perhaps matching TRBD2 (7 bases). V lost 2 bases and J lost 4, with 15 bases in between. This CDR3 spans 16 amino acids. Germline CDR1 SNHLY, CDR2 FYNNEI.

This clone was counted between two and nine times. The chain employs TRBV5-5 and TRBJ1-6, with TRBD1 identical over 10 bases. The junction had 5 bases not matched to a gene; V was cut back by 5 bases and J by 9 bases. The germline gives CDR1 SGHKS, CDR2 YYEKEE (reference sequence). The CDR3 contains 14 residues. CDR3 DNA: TGTGCCAGCAGTCAAGGACAGGGGGGTTCACCCCTCCACTTT. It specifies CASSQGQGGSPLHF.

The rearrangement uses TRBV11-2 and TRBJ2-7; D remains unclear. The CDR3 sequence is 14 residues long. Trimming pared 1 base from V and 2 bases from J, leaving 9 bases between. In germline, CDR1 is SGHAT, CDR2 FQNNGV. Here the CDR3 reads CASSLATTAYEQYF. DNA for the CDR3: TGTGCCAGCAGCTTAGCAACTACGGCCTACGAGCAGTACTTC.

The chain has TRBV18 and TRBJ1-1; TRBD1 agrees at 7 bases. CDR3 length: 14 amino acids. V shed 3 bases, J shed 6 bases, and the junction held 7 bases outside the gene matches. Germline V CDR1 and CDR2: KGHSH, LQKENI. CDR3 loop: CASSPPGTVPEAFF. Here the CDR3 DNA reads TGTGCCAGCTCACCCCCCGGGACAGTCCCTGAAGCTTTCTTT.

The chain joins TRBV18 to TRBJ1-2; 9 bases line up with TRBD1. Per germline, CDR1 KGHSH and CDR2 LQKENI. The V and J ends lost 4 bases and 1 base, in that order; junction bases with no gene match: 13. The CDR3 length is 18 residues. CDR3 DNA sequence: TGTGCCAGCTCACGGCGAGGGGACAGGGACAGAGTTAACTATGGCTACACCTTC. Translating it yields CASSRRGDRDRVNYGYTF. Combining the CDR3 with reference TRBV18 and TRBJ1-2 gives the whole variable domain NAGVMQNPRHLVRRRGQEARLRCSPMKGHSHVYWYRQLPEEGLKFMVYLQKENIIDESGMPKERFSAEFPKEGPSILRIQQVVRGDSAAYFCASSRRGDRDRVNYGYTFGSGTRLTVV.

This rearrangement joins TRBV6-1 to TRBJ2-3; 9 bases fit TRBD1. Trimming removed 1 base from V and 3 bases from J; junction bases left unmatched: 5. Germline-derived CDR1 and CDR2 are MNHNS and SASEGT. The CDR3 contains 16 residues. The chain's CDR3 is CASSEVPTGGTDTQYF. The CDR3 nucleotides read TGTGCCAGCAGTGAAGTCCCGACAGGGGGAACAGATACGCAGTATTTT.